This passage covers 20 T cell receptor beta chains from one sample sequenced in a study of EBV T-cell therapy then PD-1 blockade in nasopharyngeal carcinoma. Treatment given: AdE1-LMPpoly-expanded autologous EBV-specific T-cell therapy followed by anti-PD-1 nivolumab. Clones were sequenced by immunoSEQ multiplex PCR, and TCRdb holds only the in-frame ones, with some missing. The data contain 14,000 or so clones, 84% of them singletons. The antigens for these receptors are not known. The source material was CD8+ T cells from blood, sampled around day 99 from a patient whose treatment included autologous EBV-specific T cells and nivolumab. The source is a man aged 35 to 55 with nasopharyngeal carcinoma.

CDR3 in amino acids: CASSPVQKMNTEAFF. The CDR3 DNA follows: TGTGCCAGCAGCCCCGTACAGAAAATGAACACTGAAGCTTTCTTT. The V and J genes are TRBV5-6 and TRBJ1-1; D remains unclear. This CDR3 is 15 amino acids long. V was trimmed by 4 bases and J by 0 bases, leaving 13 bases between them. The V gene's germline CDR1 is SGHDT and CDR2 YYEEEE.

The chain uses TRBV15 and TRBJ2-3; D remains unclear. Germline values: CDR1 LNHNV, CDR2 YYDKDF (reference sequence). Trimming removed 0 bases at V and 4 bases at J, with 11 bases between. The CDR3 has 15 amino acids. CDR3 residues: CATSRDRLGPDTQYF. In nucleotides, the CDR3 is TGTGCCACCAGCAGAGATCGCCTAGGCCCAGATACGCAGTATTTT.

This rearrangement joins TRBV15 to TRBJ1-6, with D uncertain. V was shortened by 1 base and J by 9 bases, with 10 bases between the two germline ends. Germline CDR1 and CDR2: LNHNV and YYDKDF (reference sequence). The CDR3 loop spans 14 amino acids. CDR3 protein: CATSRVKGTSPLHF. CDR3 DNA sequence: TGTGCCACCAGCAGAGTTAAGGGTACTTCACCCCTCCACTTT.

The chain recombines TRBV5-6 with TRBJ1-4; TRBD1 aligns across 10 bases. This CDR3 region has 15 residues. The ends lost 6 bases at V and 8 bases at J; junction bases unmatched: 10. Per the germline V gene, CDR1 is SGHDT and CDR2 is YYEEEE. CDR3 DNA: TGTGCCAGCACTCGTACCGGGACAGGGGCCGAAAAACTGTTTTTT. Its protein is CASTRTGTGAEKLFF.

The chain recombines TRBV5-1 with TRBJ2-7; D is possibly TRBD2 (5 bases). Germline V lookup: CDR1 SGHRS, CDR2 YFSETQ. The CDR3 runs 13 residues. V lost 4 bases and J lost 3, with 11 bases in between. The CDR3 DNA reads TGCGCCAGCAGCGTCGGACTTTACTACGAGCAGTACTTC. Translating gives CASSVGLYYEQYF. The full variable domain, completed using reference TRBV5-1 and TRBJ2-7, is KAGVTQTPRYLIKTRGQQVTLSCSPISGHRSVSWYQQTPGQGLQFLFEYFSETQRNKGNFPGRFSGRQFSNSRSEMNVSTLELGDSALYLCASSVGLYYEQYFGPGTRLTVT.

The J gene is TRBJ1-1, the V gene TRBV2; D is undetermined. Germline CDR1 reads SNHLY; CDR2 reads FYNNEI. This CDR3 comprises 11 residues. Trimming removed 7 bases at V and 2 bases at J, with 5 bases between. The CDR3 here is CASIGNTEAFF. The DNA of the CDR3 is TGTGCCAGCATAGGAAACACTGAAGCTTTCTTT.

The chain links TRBV6-5 to TRBJ1-2, with D perhaps matching TRBD1 (6 bases). This CDR3 has 14 residues. Trimming removed 7 bases at V and 10 bases at J, with 22 bases between. The V gene's germline CDR1 is MNHEY and CDR2 SVGAGI. The CDR3 loop is CASIEARGGRDYTF. For the CDR3, the DNA is TGTGCCAGCATCGAGGCCCGAGGGGGGCGCGACTACACCTTC.

The chain employs TRBV12-3 or TRBV12-4 and TRBJ1-1; unclear D gene. V dropped 5 bases and J dropped 2 bases, with 9 bases sitting between them. The CDR3 is made up of 13 amino acids. The CDR3 nucleotides read TGTGCCAGCAGTCGACGGGCCAACACTGAAGCTTTCTTT. The encoded protein is CASSRRANTEAFF.

This clone was seen once. This rearrangement joins TRBV19 to TRBJ1-5, with TRBD1 as a possible D gene (5 bases). The ends were cut back, 5 bases at V and 4 bases at J, with 18 bases in the middle. Germline V gene sequence: CDR1 LNHDA, CDR2 SQIVND (reference sequence). This CDR3 region has 16 residues. DNA of the CDR3: TGTGCCAGTAGTCCCCGGGAGGGACGAAGAAATCAGCCCCAGCATTTT. This encodes CASSPREGRRNQPQHF.

The rearrangement joins TRBV7-8 to TRBJ2-1; TRBD1 matches at 7 bases. J lost 4 bases, V lost 5 bases, and 8 bases had no gene match. The CDR3 length is 15 residues. Germline-derived CDR1 and CDR2 are SGHVS and FQNEAQ. The CDR3 here is CASSRPGTVYNEQFF. The CDR3 region has the DNA TGTGCCAGCAGCCGCCCGGGGACAGTATACAATGAGCAGTTCTTC.

This chain links TRBV10-1 with TRBJ1-1; perhaps TRBD1 as D (5 bases). The CDR3 has 22 amino acids. Trimming left V 0 bases short and J 0 bases short, with 29 bases between. Germline V gene sequence: CDR1 WNHNN, CDR2 SYGVQD (reference sequence). CDR3 protein: CASSESTGNRFQGPLMNTEAFF. The CDR3 coding sequence is TGCGCCAGCAGTGAGTCCACCGGAAATCGGTTCCAGGGACCGCTTATGAACACTGAAGCTTTCTTT.

The chain joins TRBV13 to TRBJ1-5; D is possibly TRBD1 (5 bases). V shed 5 bases and J shed 7 bases, with 12 bases lying between them. The CDR3 extends over 13 amino acids. CDR1 is PRHDT, CDR2 FYEKMQ, per germline (reference sequence). The CDR3 sequence: CASSTQGGQPQHF. The CDR3 DNA follows: TGTGCCAGCAGCACCCAGGGAGGCCAGCCCCAGCATTTT.

This clone was seen once. The V call is TRBV7-8, the J call TRBJ1-1; a possible D gene is TRBD1 (5 bases). This CDR3 contains 14 residues. Trimming removed 5 bases from V and 1 base from J, with 11 bases in between. Per the germline V gene, CDR1 is SGHVS and CDR2 is FQNEAQ. The CDR3 DNA sequence: TGTGCCAGCAGCGCAAGGCAGGGGAACACTGAAGCTTTCTTT. It encodes CASSARQGNTEAFF.

In the case of this clone: Other nucleotide sequences in the sample specify the same CDR3. V and J are TRBV6-5 and TRBJ2-7; 7 nucleotides line up with TRBD1. The CDR3 sequence is 14 residues long. From germline, CDR1 is MNHEY and CDR2 SVGAGI. V shed 7 bases, J shed 5 bases, and the junction held 11 bases outside the gene matches. CDR3 DNA sequence: TGTGCCAGCAAGAGCGACAGGGATATGGACGAGCAGTACTTC. Its protein product is CASKSDRDMDEQYF.

The chain combines TRBV9 with TRBJ1-1; D is uncertain. The CDR3 is 14 residues long. Germline CDR1 is SGDLS and CDR2 is YYNGEE. V was clipped by 1 base and J by 1 base, with 8 bases between them. The DNA for the CDR3 is TGTGCCAGCAGCGTACCAAGAGGGAACACTGAAGCTTTCTTT. Protein sequence: CASSVPRGNTEAFF.

The chain has TRBV9 and TRBJ1-5; possibly TRBD1 for D (6 bases). V lost 3 bases and J 1 base, leaving 11 bases between the germline ends. This CDR3 is built from 15 residues. Germline loops: CDR1 SGDLS, CDR2 YYNGEE. The CDR3 nucleotides read TGTGCCAGCAGCGGTTCGGACAGCAGCAATCAGCCCCAGCATTTT. The encoded protein is CASSGSDSSNQPQHF.

The rearrangement joins TRBV24-1 to TRBJ1-2, with 8 bases identical to TRBD1. There are 13 residues in the CDR3. Per germline, CDR1 KGHDR and CDR2 SFDVKD. The V gene end was trimmed by 3 bases and the J gene end by 8 bases; junction bases not matched to a gene: 4. The CDR3 coding sequence is TGTGCCACCAGTGATCCTGGACAGGGAGGCTACACCTTC. Protein product: CATSDPGQGGYTF.

The chain employs TRBV9 and TRBJ2-1; the D gene is possibly TRBD2 (7 bases). The V gene's germline CDR1 is SGDLS and CDR2 YYNGEE. V lost 4 bases to trimming and J lost 3 bases, with 14 bases between them. The CDR3 has 15 residues. The CDR3 coding sequence is TGTGCCAGCAGCCGCGAAGGGGGGGACTACAATGAGCAGTTCTTC. Encoded protein: CASSREGGDYNEQFF.

CDR3 loop: CASSLGGGDSSYEQYF. CDR3 coding DNA: TGTGCCAGCAGCTTAGGAGGGGGGGACAGCTCCTACGAGCAGTACTTC. This sequence joins TRBV7-6 and TRBJ2-7, with D possibly called TRBD1 or TRBD2 (7 bases each). Germline assignment: CDR1 SGHVS and CDR2 FNYEAQ. With 1 base removed from V and 0 bases from J, the gap between germline ends came to 13 bases. This CDR3 is built from 16 residues.

The chain joins TRBV10-3 to TRBJ1-3, with D tentatively TRBD1 (5 bases). CDR1 is ENHRY, CDR2 SYGVKD, per germline. The V end was cut by 4 bases, the J end by 4 bases, with 11 bases between. This CDR3 contains 14 residues. The CDR3 region is CAISAGAPGNTIYF. CDR3 in DNA: TGTGCCATCAGTGCTGGGGCGCCCGGAAACACCATATATTTT.